A single sample gave rise to the 21 T cell receptor beta chains below, sequenced in a study of vaccination and CD4 T cells after COVID-19. The study sequenced cultured CD4+ T cell DNA using the Oncomine TCR Beta short-read assay. TCRdb analysed the PCR reads with MiXCR anew, one entry per CDR3 protein. The table lists fewer than 30,000 distinct CDR3 sequences, 55% to 80% of them singletons, with about a sixth in the top ten. Treatment defined: roughly ten-day PBMC culture with coronavirus spike peptide pools or control peptides (ViraFEST assay). What these receptors recognize is not known. The input for sequencing was CD4+ T cells from blood, cultured in vitro, taken after SARS-CoV-2 vaccination. These receptor sequences come from a human donor who received a COVID-19 vaccine.

This chain joins TRBV5-1 and TRBJ2-3; 9 positions match TRBD1. The CDR3 length is 15 residues. Germline V gives CDR1 SGHRS, CDR2 YFSETQ. The V gene end was trimmed by 5 bases and the J gene end by 4 bases; junction bases not matched to a gene: 8. In DNA form, the CDR3 reads TGCGCCAGCAGTGGCCGGACAGGGGCGGCAGATACGCAGTATTTT. Translated, it gives CASSGRTGAADTQYF.

This chain links TRBV11-3 with TRBJ2-3; 7 bases are a match to TRBD2. The CDR3 runs to 18 residues. The germline V gene has CDR1 SGHNT and CDR2 YENEEA. Trimming cost V 5 bases and J 0 bases; bases outside gene matches: 14. The DNA of the CDR3 is TGTGCCAGCAGCCCAAAAAGCCCGGGGGGAATTAGCACAGATACGCAGTATTTT. Its protein product is CASSPKSPGGISTDTQYF.

This chain joins TRBV25-1 and TRBJ1-2; D is uncertain. Trimming removed 2 bases at V and 0 bases at J, with 7 bases between. The CDR3 loop spans 14 amino acids. Germline values: CDR1 MGHDK, CDR2 SYGVNS. The CDR3, as DNA: TGTGCCAGCAGTGAAGCCGGCCCTAACTATGGCTACACCTTC. Protein sequence: CASSEAGPNYGYTF.

This chain uses TRBV4-2 with TRBJ2-7; 8 bases are shared with TRBD1. J lost 6 bases, V lost 1 base, and 11 bases had no gene match. CDR1 is LGHNA, CDR2 YNFKEQ, per germline. The CDR3 loop spans 16 amino acids. This CDR3 is CASSQVIRTGQGEQYF. DNA of the CDR3: TGTGCCAGCAGCCAAGTTATACGGACAGGGCAGGGCGAGCAGTACTTC.

The chain combines TRBV12-3 or TRBV12-4 with TRBJ1-6; D is perhaps TRBD1 (5 bases). Trimming took off 6 bases at V and 9 bases at J, with 12 bases between the two ends. The CDR3 has 13 amino acids. CDR3 protein: CASSLGQGSPLHF. The CDR3 DNA reads as TGTGCCAGCAGCCTCGGCCAGGGTTCACCCCTCCACTTT.

The table lists this clonotype with a few counts. J is TRBJ1-6 and V is TRBV3-1; tentative D call: TRBD1 (5 bases). The V end lost 6 bases, the J end lost 9 bases, and 21 bases lay between the germline ends. CDR1 is LGHDT, CDR2 YNNKEL, per germline (reference sequence). CDR3 length equals 16 residues. CDR3 residues: CASSQGTGAQGSPLHF. The CDR3 DNA reads TGTGCCAGCAGTCAGGGAACCGGGGCCCAGGGTTCACCCCTCCACTTT.

The chain couples TRBV7-9 to TRBJ2-2, with 9 positions matching TRBD1. CDR1 and CDR2 (germline): SEHNR, FQNEAQ (reference sequence). This CDR3 contains 16 residues. V dropped 4 bases and J dropped 5; count of bases not matched to a gene: 8. DNA for the CDR3: TGTGCCAGCAGCTCCGGGACAGGGTTTTTGACCGGGGAGCTGTTTTTT. Translating gives CASSSGTGFLTGELFF.

This chain joins TRBV12-5 and TRBJ2-3; no firm D call. The CDR3 has 18 amino acids. In germline, CDR1 is LGHNT, CDR2 FRNRAP. V gave up 0 bases and J gave up 2 bases, with 18 bases separating them. The CDR3 region has the DNA TGTGCTAGTGGTTTGGTACACGACGGACGCCTCTCCACAGATACGCAGTATTTT. Protein product: CASGLVHDGRLSTDTQYF.

This clonotype was seen a few times. The V gene is TRBV20-1, the J gene TRBJ2-1; D uncertain. V was pared by 0 bases and J by 9 bases, with 9 bases between. Per germline, CDR1 DFQATT and CDR2 SNEGSKA (reference sequence). The CDR3 covers 12 residues. This CDR3 reads CSARERFSEQFF. The CDR3 nucleotides read TGCAGTGCTAGAGAGAGGTTCAGTGAGCAGTTCTTC.

The chain has TRBV19 and TRBJ1-2; 7 nucleotides match TRBD1. The CDR3 runs 15 residues. Germline V gives CDR1 LNHDA, CDR2 SQIVND (reference sequence). After removal of 4 bases from V and 0 bases from J, the junction contained 5 bases not matched to a gene. The CDR3 spells CASSRDRVANYGYTF. The CDR3 DNA reads as TGTGCCAGTAGTAGAGACAGGGTGGCTAACTATGGCTACACCTTC.

This chain connects TRBV11-2 to TRBJ1-6; D is perhaps TRBD1 (5 bases). The length of the CDR3 is 19 residues. In germline, CDR1 is SGHAT, CDR2 FQNNGV. Trimming shortened V by 4 bases and J by 2 bases, and 21 bases separated the two germline ends. CDR3 coding DNA: TGTGCCAGCAGCTCCCGCCCCCTGACAGCCCCCCCCTATAATTCACCCCTCCACTTT. Translated: CASSSRPLTAPPYNSPLHF.

The chain links TRBV18 to TRBJ2-7, with D perhaps matching TRBD2 (5 bases). In germline, CDR1 is KGHSH, CDR2 LQKENI. This CDR3 comprises 14 residues. The V and J ends lost 0 bases and 4 bases respectively, with 10 bases between them. The CDR3 here is CASSPPQRSYEQYF. DNA for the CDR3: TGTGCCAGCTCACCACCGCAGCGGTCTTACGAGCAGTACTTC.

The chain links TRBV25-1 to TRBJ2-5; D may match TRBD1 or TRBD2 (6 bases each). CDR1 is MGHDK, CDR2 SYGVNS, per germline. This CDR3 is 15 amino acids long. V gave up 1 base and J gave up 10 bases, with 19 bases separating them. In nucleotides, the CDR3 is TGTGCCAGCAGTGAATTACAGGGTCCCATGGGGGGCCAGTACTTC. Its protein is CASSELQGPMGGQYF.

The chain combines TRBV12-3 or TRBV12-4 with TRBJ1-1, with D hard to call. The CDR3 spans 14 residues. V shed 5 bases and J shed 1 base, with 11 bases lying between them. The DNA for the CDR3 is TGTGCCAGCAGTACCCGGACGGCGAACACTGAAGCTTTCTTT. As protein: CASSTRTANTEAFF.

This chain links TRBV20-1 with TRBJ2-1; D unresolved. Per the germline V gene, CDR1 is DFQATT and CDR2 is SNEGSKA (reference sequence). The CDR3 is made up of 14 amino acids. V lost 2 bases and J lost 8, with 16 bases in between. The CDR3 loop reads CSARTGFGDDEQFF. In nucleotides, the CDR3 is TGCAGTGCTAGAACGGGTTTCGGTGACGATGAGCAGTTCTTC.

The chain carries TRBV7-8 and TRBJ1-1; 8 positions match TRBD1. The germline V gene has CDR1 SGHVS and CDR2 FQNEAQ. The CDR3 totals 14 residues. Unmatched junction bases numbered 2, after V lost 5 bases and J lost 0 bases. The CDR3, as DNA: TGTGCCAGCAGCCAGGACAGGGTGAACACTGAAGCTTTCTTT. Its protein product is CASSQDRVNTEAFF. Supplemented by reference TRBV7-8 and TRBJ1-1, the full variable domain reads GAGVSQSPRYKVAKRGQDVALRCDPISGHVSLFWYQQALGQGPEFLTYFQNEAQLDKSGLPSDRFFAERPEGSVSTLKIQRTQQEDSAVYLCASSQDRVNTEAFFGQGTRLTVV.

This chain connects TRBV30 to TRBJ2-5; weak D call: TRBD2 (6 bases). The CDR3 sequence is 14 residues long. V was trimmed by 0 bases and J by 2 bases, leaving 10 bases between them. CDR1 and CDR2 from the germline V gene are GTSNPN and SVGIG (reference sequence). As DNA, the CDR3 is TGTGCCTGGAGTGTGCCGGGGGAGCAAGAGACCCAGTACTTC. This gives the protein CAWSVPGEQETQYF. The full variable domain, in which reference TRBV30 and TRBJ2-5 provide the parts outside the CDR3, is SQTIHQWPATLVQPVGSPLSLECTVEGTSNPNLYWYRQAAGRGLQLLFYSVGIGQISSEVPQNLSASRPQDRQFILSSKKLLLSDSGFYLCAWSVPGEQETQYFGPGTRLLVL.

The chain recombines TRBV14 with TRBJ2-7; D may be TRBD1 or TRBD2 (5 bases each). CDR1 and CDR2 from the germline V gene are SGHDN and FVKESK. Trimming removed 0 bases at V and 2 bases at J, with 11 bases between. The CDR3 is 15 amino acids. CDR3 sequence reads: CASSQDSGTAYEQYF. The CDR3 coding sequence is TGTGCCAGCAGCCAAGATTCGGGGACGGCCTACGAGCAGTACTTC.

The V call is TRBV20-1, the J call TRBJ1-3, with D possibly matching TRBD1 (5 bases). Germline CDR1 DFQATT, CDR2 SNEGSKA (reference sequence). Trimming removed 0 bases from V and 8 bases from J, with 14 bases in between. The CDR3 sequence is 14 residues long. In DNA form, the CDR3 reads TGCAGTGCTAGAGATTGGCAGGGTCCCGACACCATATATTTT. It encodes CSARDWQGPDTIYF.

V gene TRBV5-1 combines with J gene TRBJ1-1, with 7 bases matching TRBD1. The germline CDR1 and CDR2 sequences are SGHRS and YFSETQ. V lost 4 bases, J lost 5 bases, and 11 bases stayed unmatched. CDR3 length equals 15 residues. CDR3 loop: CASSIVTGDYTEAFF. The CDR3 DNA reads as TGCGCCAGCAGCATTGTTACAGGGGATTATACTGAAGCTTTCTTT.

This chain connects TRBV7-6 to TRBJ1-5, with 8 bases fitting TRBD1. V lost 1 base to trimming and J lost 6 bases; unmatched junction nucleotides: 8. This CDR3 has 16 residues. Germline values: CDR1 SGHVS, CDR2 FNYEAQ. The CDR3 loop reads CASSLDRGSGSQPQHF. Written as DNA, the CDR3 is TGTGCCAGCAGCTTAGACAGGGGGAGCGGTAGTCAGCCCCAGCATTTT.